The clone carrying this T cell receptor (beta chain) showed up many times. What it binds is unknown. The authors made TCR beta libraries by quantitative 5'-RACE with molecular barcodes. TCRdb reanalysed the 5' RACE reads using MiXCR and keeps one entry per CDR3 protein. The sample includes 36,000 or so distinct CDR3 sequences, 11% seen only once; the top ten take 20%. The data stem from a study of CD8 T cells in ankylosing spondylitis. The V gene's germline CDR1 is SGHKS and CDR2 YYEKEE (reference sequence). The CDR3 is 15 amino acids. V dropped 2 bases and J dropped 2; count of bases not matched to a gene: 3. General study points: A TCR beta motif of under 10 highly homologous variants appeared characteristic of ankylosing spondylitis blood.

This receptor was obtained from a male donor with ankylosing spondylitis. This rearrangement joins TRBV5-5 to TRBJ1-2; TRBD1 agrees at 10 bases. The specimen was synovial fluid, either unsorted or a sorted T cell fraction (not recorded which). The CDR3 nucleotides read TGTGCCAGCAGCTTTCCGGGACAGGGGAACTATGGCTACACCTTC. Amino acids: CASSFPGQGNYGYTF.